This TCR beta chain was observed in a study of cytomegalovirus exposure and HLA in healthy donors (dated by TCRdb to the late 2010s). Context from the whole study: According to a later analysis, the 120 validation repertoires were produced on the same platform as the roughly 600 repertoires of the first cohort. Along with the roughly 670-subject first cohort, a separate validation cohort of 120 different subjects was used. To predict cytomegalovirus infection status, the study brought together high-throughput TCR immunosequencing, statistical association of individual TCRs with disease status, and machine learning. The study was designed to test whether signatures of past pathogen exposure could be identified by cataloging public T cell receptors.

The cysteine opens and the phenylalanine closes a CDR3 of 16 amino acids. Only CDR3 DNA remains: 48 bases, in frame from the first base. Between the V and J ends, shortened by 4 bases and 5 bases respectively, the junction contains 21 bases. CDR1 MDHEN and CDR2 SYDVKM were looked up in the germline V gene. Library prep was done by the immunoSEQ multiplex PCR assay. Per the original workflow: To diagnose cytomegalovirus status from the catalog of TCR beta chain sequences, a statistical classification framework was built. TCRdb obtained this table from immuneACCESS and retained in-frame rearrangements with V and J assigned. These tables miss some clones; where compared with another copy, unresolved V genes account for less than half of the shortfall, and the remainder is unexplained. V and J calls and clone size are given by that table; D and trimming were obtained from the DNA. This sample comprises around 140,000 clones, approximately 94% of them detected only once. Of the sample, 1.5% to 2% falls within the top ten clones.

Concerning this clone itself: Its antigen specificity is not known. Base qualities are not provided; no much larger clone lies one nucleotide away.

Donors formed part of the validation cohort, which comprised 120 or so subjects and was distinct from the first cohort of 550 to 850 subjects. General study outcomes and caveats: Most TCR sequences were observed very rarely across donors, whereas some public TCRs were present in many individuals. A later analysis had no HLA typing for the validation cohort, so co-occurrence there was scored across all 110 or so repertoires. The classifier was reported to diagnose cytomegalovirus status with high specificity and sensitivity in both the original cohort and the validation cohort. The study gave a list of around 170 TCR beta chains associated with cytomegalovirus. Of the cluster scores, 90% to 95% were above 0 in a later analysis, which found that TCRs clustered in the first cohort also tended to co-occur in the 120 validation repertoires. In vitro tests confirmed that a few of the cytomegalovirus-associated TCR beta chains recognize cytomegalovirus antigens. According to the authors, the approach could potentially be generalized to other disease states and immunological phenotypes.

The sequenced sample consisted of PBMCs. The chain couples TRBV28 to TRBJ2-7; the D segment could be TRBD2, given 7 matching bases. The receptor was derived from a man younger than 35 in good health and CMV-seropositive. The nucleotides are TGTGCCAGCAGTTCAAATCCCTTTGGGGGGGCCCACGAGCAGTACTTC. Protein translation: CASSSNPFGGAHEQYF.